This T cell receptor beta chain was retrieved from a study of early T cells in non-severe SARS-CoV-2 infection. A single record per CDR3 protein comes from TCRdb applying MiXCR to the 5' RACE reads. The sample consists of tens of thousands of distinct CDR3 sequences, roughly 4% of them appearing once. The germline gives CDR1 SGHNT, CDR2 YYREEE (reference sequence). The length of the CDR3 is 14 residues. V dropped 6 bases and J dropped 2 bases, with 14 bases sitting between them. At least ten counts were recorded for this clonotype. This receptor was taken from an adult who was a healthcare worker with PCR-confirmed SARS-CoV-2 infection or an uninfected control (not recorded which). The chain carries TRBV5-4 and TRBJ1-1, with D possibly being TRBD1 (5 bases). Sequencing input: whole blood. CDR3 coding DNA: TGTGCCAGCACCCCGTCGACAGCCAACACTGAAGCTTTCTTT. It specifies CASTPSTANTEAFF. The whole variable domain, remainder taken from reference TRBV5-4 and TRBJ1-1, is ETGVTQSPTHLIKTRGQQVTLRCSSQSGHNTVSWYQQALGQGPQFIFQYYREEENGRGNFPPRFSGLQFPNYSSELNVNALELDDSALYLCASTPSTANTEAFFGQGTRLTVV.